Detailed here is one T cell receptor (beta chain). CDR1 and CDR2 (germline): SGHNT, YYREEE (reference sequence). The CDR3 totals 15 residues. Germline trimming cut 4 bases from V and 5 bases from J; bases unmatched to any gene: 12. Sequencing was performed with immunoSEQ multiplex PCR; in TCRdb, only in-frame clones are kept and a portion is missing. The table lists more than 20,000 clones, nearly 90% of them singletons, with roughly 1.7% in the top ten. This record belongs to a study of blood T cell repertoires in COVID-19. About the research overall: COVID-19 samples, acute and convalescent, were from the United States, Italy and Spain.

The V call is TRBV5-4, the J call TRBJ2-7; 7 bases fit TRBD2. This sequence originates from a woman aged 55-69 years with active COVID-19. The sequenced sample was peripheral blood. DNA for the CDR3: TGTGCCAGCAGCCCCGGGGGAGGGAGGGTTGACGAGCAGTACTTC. It is translated as CASSPGGGRVDEQYF.